The 32 T cell receptor beta chains given below trace back to one sample, sequenced in a study of T cell responses to AZD1222 COVID-19 vaccine. Generated by immunoSEQ multiplex PCR, the TCRdb table keeps only in-frame clones and is missing some. The sample includes some 60,000 clones, roughly 87% of them seen just once. The sequencing here drew on peripheral blood, taken 28 days after the second AZD1222 dose. The source of these receptors is an adult who received the AZD1222 COVID-19 vaccine.

The chain carries TRBV3-1 (or the pseudogene TRBV3-2) and TRBJ2-7; D could derive from TRBD1 or TRBD2 (5 bases each). Trimming pared 0 bases from V and 2 bases from J, leaving 11 bases between. The length of the CDR3 is 15 residues. Germline V lookup: CDR1 LGHDT, CDR2 YNNKEL (reference sequence). The CDR3 loop reads CASSQEWDLTYEQYF. The CDR3 nucleotides are TGTGCCAGCAGCCAAGAGTGGGACCTAACCTACGAGCAGTACTTC.

A word on this clone: At the DNA level, this CDR3 is encoded by other sequences in the same sample as well. The rearrangement joins TRBV6-2 or TRBV6-3 to TRBJ1-5; the D is unclear. CDR3 length: 14 residues. Trimming took off 0 bases at V and 0 bases at J, with 3 bases between the two ends. CDR1 and CDR2 (germline): MNHEY, SVGEGT. This CDR3 reads CASSYSSSNQPQHF. The CDR3 DNA follows: TGTGCCAGCAGTTACTCGAGTAGCAATCAGCCCCAGCATTTT.

The chain carries TRBV7-2 and TRBJ2-7; TRBD2 is a possible D gene (6 bases). The CDR3 covers 18 residues. Germline V gene sequence: CDR1 SGHTA, CDR2 FQGNSA. Trimming shortened V by 4 bases and J by 0 bases, and 22 bases separated the two germline ends. Here the CDR3 reads CASSSEGLARGSSYEQYF. In DNA form, the CDR3 reads TGTGCCAGCAGCTCCGAAGGGCTAGCGCGGGGAAGCTCCTACGAGCAGTACTTC.

This clone was detected once. The chain is built from TRBV28 and TRBJ1-6; D might be TRBD1 (5 bases). The CDR3 is 15 amino acids. Germline assignment: CDR1 MDHEN and CDR2 SYDVKM. Trimming removed 6 bases at V and 6 bases at J, with 15 bases between. Written as DNA, the CDR3 is TGTGCCAGCAGGCCGGGCAGGGCACTTAATTCACCCCTCCACTTT. Translated: CASRPGRALNSPLHF.

This chain links TRBV5-1 with TRBJ2-5, with TRBD1 identical over 7 bases. This CDR3 region has 16 residues. Per the germline V gene, CDR1 is SGHRS and CDR2 is YFSETQ. V trimming: 4 bases; J trimming: 2 bases; junction bases outside the gene matches: 11. The chain's CDR3 is CASSPKTGIIQETQYF. In DNA form, the CDR3 reads TGCGCCAGCAGCCCAAAGACAGGGATAATACAAGAGACCCAGTACTTC.

The chain recombines TRBV3-1 (or the pseudogene TRBV3-2) with TRBJ2-7; 16 positions agree with TRBD2. The CDR3 contains 18 residues. Germline assignment: CDR1 LGHDT and CDR2 YNNKEL (reference sequence). J lost 6 bases, V lost 4 bases, and 12 bases had no gene match. This chain's CDR3 is CASSRGLAGGSAAGEQYF. The CDR3 nucleotides are TGTGCCAGCAGCCGGGGACTAGCGGGAGGGTCGGCCGCTGGCGAGCAGTACTTC.

The V and J genes are TRBV5-1 and TRBJ2-7; D is possibly TRBD2 (5 bases). CDR1 is SGHRS and CDR2 is YFSETQ in the germline V gene. V was cut by 0 bases and J by 2 bases, with 6 bases left in between. This CDR3 has 13 amino acids. This chain's CDR3 is CASSLDGTYEQYF. The CDR3 region has the DNA TGCGCCAGCAGCTTGGACGGGACCTACGAGCAGTACTTC.

The chain carries TRBV7-2 and TRBJ1-5; D possibly corresponds to TRBD1 (5 bases). The CDR3 is 13 amino acids. V was pared by 3 bases and J by 5 bases, with 8 bases between. Germline V gene sequence: CDR1 SGHTA, CDR2 FQGNSA. The CDR3 region has the DNA TGTGCCAGCAGCTTCAGGGCCCATCAGCCCCAGCATTTT. Translating gives CASSFRAHQPQHF. Together with reference TRBV7-2 and TRBJ1-5, the CDR3 gives the full variable domain: GAGVSQSPSNKVTEKGKDVELRCDPISGHTALYWYRQSLGQGLEFLIYFQGNSAPDKSGLPSDRFSAERTGGSVSTLTIQRTQQEDSAVYLCASSFRAHQPQHFGDGTRLSIL.

The chain couples TRBV28 to TRBJ2-4; TRBD2 might be the D (6 bases). The length of the CDR3 is 14 residues. Per germline, CDR1 MDHEN and CDR2 SYDVKM. V shed 8 bases and J shed 0 bases, with 11 bases lying between them. Here the CDR3 reads CASGRTVAKNIQYF. The CDR3 DNA follows: TGTGCCAGCGGGAGGACGGTAGCCAAAAACATTCAGTACTTC.

The chain uses TRBV18 and TRBJ2-2, with D maybe TRBD2 (5 bases). This CDR3 is built from 15 residues. Germline loops: CDR1 KGHSH, CDR2 LQKENI. The V gene lost 2 bases and the J gene lost 3 bases, with 10 bases spanning the gap. The CDR3 coding sequence is TGTGCCAGCTCACCAACCGGGGTCGACACCGGGGAGCTGTTTTTT. Encoded protein: CASSPTGVDTGELFF.

V is TRBV5-1 and J is TRBJ2-3; perhaps TRBD2 as D (6 bases). V lost 0 bases, J lost 4 bases, and 12 bases lay in between. The length of the CDR3 is 15 residues. CDR1 is SGHRS, CDR2 YFSETQ, per germline. CDR3 coding DNA: TGCGCCAGCAGCTTGGGAACTAGCAGCGCAGATACGCAGTATTTT. This codes for CASSLGTSSADTQYF.

The rearrangement uses TRBV30 and TRBJ2-7, with 11 bases aligning to TRBD1. The V segment lost 0 bases and the J segment 2 bases; nucleotides outside the gene matches: 6. The CDR3 runs to 16 residues. CDR1 is GTSNPN, CDR2 SVGIG, per germline (reference sequence). The CDR3 sequence: CAWSVRGQGDTYEQYF. In nucleotides, the CDR3 is TGTGCCTGGAGTGTACGGGGACAGGGGGATACCTACGAGCAGTACTTC.

The chain uses TRBV3-1 (or the pseudogene TRBV3-2) and TRBJ2-7, with TRBD2 identical over 9 bases. V gave up 4 bases and J gave up 3 bases; unmatched junction bases: 7. CDR1 and CDR2 from the germline V gene are LGHDT and YNNKEL (reference sequence). This CDR3 has 15 amino acids. The chain's CDR3 is CASSPGTSRDYEQYF. In DNA, the CDR3 is TGTGCCAGCAGCCCCGGGACTAGCAGAGACTACGAGCAGTACTTC.

This chain links TRBV5-1 with TRBJ2-7; D may match TRBD1 or TRBD2 (5 bases each). Germline V CDR1 and CDR2: SGHRS, YFSETQ. There are 14 residues in the CDR3. V shed 4 bases and J shed 2 bases, with 13 bases lying between them. CDR3 sequence: CASSTRGQPYEQYF. The CDR3 nucleotides are TGCGCCAGCAGCACTAGGGGCCAACCCTACGAGCAGTACTTC. The whole variable domain, filled in from reference TRBV5-1 and TRBJ2-7, reads KAGVTQTPRYLIKTRGQQVTLSCSPISGHRSVSWYQQTPGQGLQFLFEYFSETQRNKGNFPGRFSGRQFSNSRSEMNVSTLELGDSALYLCASSTRGQPYEQYFGPGTRLTVT.

This chain links TRBV6-6 with TRBJ1-5, with D possibly TRBD1 on 5 matching bases. This CDR3 has 14 amino acids. Trimming cost V 6 bases and J 7 bases, with 16 bases left between them. From germline, CDR1 is MNHNY and CDR2 SVGAGI (reference sequence). CDR3 region: CASRLRGTGQPQHF. CDR3 coding DNA: TGTGCCAGCAGGCTGCGGGGGACGGGGCAGCCCCAGCATTTT.

The chain has TRBV30 and TRBJ1-2, with 8 bases that match TRBD1. This CDR3 has 11 amino acids. The trim removed 8 bases at V and 7 bases at J, leaving 6 bases unmatched. CDR1 is GTSNPN, CDR2 SVGIG, per germline (reference sequence). CDR3 region: CAGDRGGGYTF. In DNA form, the CDR3 reads TGTGCCGGAGACAGGGGAGGTGGCTACACCTTC.

The chain couples TRBV5-1 to TRBJ2-3; a possible D gene is TRBD2 (5 bases). The V end lost 4 bases, the J end lost 0 bases, and 15 bases lay between the germline ends. Per germline, CDR1 SGHRS and CDR2 YFSETQ. The CDR3 is 16 amino acids. The CDR3 reads CASSGNSVSSTDTQYF. CDR3 nucleotide sequence: TGCGCCAGCAGCGGAAATAGCGTTTCTAGCACAGATACGCAGTATTTT.

The V and J genes are TRBV27 and TRBJ1-2; maybe TRBD1 (6 bases). This CDR3 comprises 15 residues. V lost 4 bases, J lost 7 bases, and 19 bases lay in between. Germline values: CDR1 MNHEY, CDR2 SMNVEV (reference sequence). CDR3 in amino acids: CASSWGSRGGFGYTF. In DNA, the CDR3 is TGTGCCAGCAGTTGGGGGAGCAGGGGAGGATTTGGCTACACCTTC.

V usage is TRBV29-1 and J usage is TRBJ1-1; 7 bases fit TRBD1. CDR1 is SQVTM and CDR2 is ANQGSEA in the germline V gene. This CDR3 is 14 amino acids long. The J segment lost 0 bases and the V segment lost 3 bases, leaving 4 bases of the junction unmatched. The CDR3 nucleotides read TGCAGCGTTGAGACAGGGCAAATGAACACTGAAGCTTTCTTT. Its translation: CSVETGQMNTEAFF.

V and J are TRBV5-6 and TRBJ1-5; D is undetermined. The ends were cut back, 1 base at V and 4 bases at J, with 12 bases in the middle. This CDR3 is built from 15 residues. Germline values: CDR1 SGHDT, CDR2 YYEEEE. Written as DNA, the CDR3 is TGTGCCAGCAGCTTGTTTAGTCAGTCTAATCAGCCCCAGCATTTT. Protein product: CASSLFSQSNQPQHF.

The J gene is TRBJ1-2, the V gene TRBV11-2; 9 bases are a match to TRBD1. The CDR3 covers 14 residues. The trim removed 3 bases at V and 8 bases at J, leaving 7 bases unmatched. Per germline, CDR1 SGHAT and CDR2 FQNNGV. Written as DNA, the CDR3 is TGTGCCAGCAGCTTTGACAGGGGGGTAAAAGGCTACACCTTC. This translates into CASSFDRGVKGYTF.

Remarks on this clone: The sample carries other DNA sequences with the same CDR3. CDR3 sequence reads: CASSLTRQGEQFF. CDR3 nucleotide sequence: TGTGCCAGCAGCTTAACCAGACAGGGAGAGCAGTTCTTC. The V call is TRBV7-9, the J call TRBJ2-1, with 7 bases that match TRBD1. Germline CDR1 SEHNR, CDR2 FQNEAQ (reference sequence). The CDR3 is 13 amino acids. J lost 10 bases, V lost 2 bases, and 5 bases had no gene match.

The chain links TRBV5-1 to TRBJ2-7; TRBD1 matches at 10 bases. The CDR3 contains 15 residues. CDR1 is SGHRS and CDR2 is YFSETQ in the germline V gene. The trim removed 3 bases at V and 7 bases at J, leaving 10 bases unmatched. The CDR3 region is CASSSLRQGAGEQYF. The DNA of the CDR3 is TGCGCCAGCAGCTCTCTTCGACAGGGGGCGGGGGAGCAGTACTTC.

The chain links TRBV14 to TRBJ1-2; D call uncertain. Germline V lookup: CDR1 SGHDN, CDR2 FVKESK. This CDR3 region has 16 residues. V was clipped by 4 bases and J by 6 bases, with 21 bases between them. CDR3 loop: CASSLPAGPVWDGYTF. The CDR3 DNA reads as TGTGCCAGCAGCCTCCCCGCCGGCCCAGTTTGGGATGGCTACACCTTC.

The gene calls are TRBV6-6 and TRBJ2-2; unclear D gene. The CDR3 loop spans 14 amino acids. Trimming removed 11 bases from V and 1 base from J, with 14 bases in between. The germline V gene encodes CDR1 MNHNY and CDR2 SVGAGI (reference sequence). The CDR3 sequence: CAGPPLMNTGELFF. In DNA form, the CDR3 reads TGTGCCGGCCCCCCTTTGATGAACACCGGGGAGCTGTTTTTT.

This clone was detected only a few times. The chain has TRBV6-5 and TRBJ1-4, with D possibly TRBD1 on 5 matching bases. The CDR3 is made up of 14 amino acids. V dropped 5 bases and J dropped 7 bases, with 14 bases sitting between them. The germline gives CDR1 MNHEY, CDR2 SVGAGI. The DNA of the CDR3 is TGTGCCAGCAGTACCGGGACCCCGACTGAAAAACTGTTTTTT. Translating it yields CASSTGTPTEKLFF.

This chain links TRBV2 with TRBJ2-2, with TRBD1 matching over 7 bases. The V segment lost 7 bases and the J segment 5 bases; nucleotides outside the gene matches: 13. The germline CDR1 and CDR2 sequences are SNHLY and FYNNEI. CDR3 length: 16 amino acids. For the CDR3, the DNA is TGTGCCAGCACAGTTTCCGGGGACAGAAGTACCGGGGAGCTGTTTTTT. Residues: CASTVSGDRSTGELFF.

This chain uses TRBV19 with TRBJ2-7; the match to TRBD1 covers 12 bases. The V and J ends lost 6 bases and 7 bases, in that order; junction bases with no gene match: 10. CDR1 is LNHDA, CDR2 SQIVND, per germline (reference sequence). The CDR3 is 15 amino acids. CDR3 DNA sequence: TGTGCCAGTAGCCAACCGGGACAGGGGGCGGTAGAGCAGTACTTC. Translated: CASSQPGQGAVEQYF.

This clone was seen more than once but under ten times. The genes are TRBV9 and TRBJ1-5; 9 nucleotides align to TRBD1. CDR1 is SGDLS and CDR2 is YYNGEE in the germline V gene. The V and J ends lost 4 bases and 7 bases, in that order; junction bases with no gene match: 15. The CDR3 extends over 17 amino acids. CDR3 in DNA: TGTGCCAGCAGCCCTGGGACAGGGTGGTCCGGCGGCCAGCCCCAGCATTTT. Translated: CASSPGTGWSGGQPQHF. Complete variable domain (other parts from reference TRBV9 and TRBJ1-5): DSGVTQTPKHLITATGQRVTLRCSPRSGDLSVYWYQQSLDQGLQFLIQYYNGEERAKGNILERFSAQQFPDLHSELNLSSLELGDSALYFCASSPGTGWSGGQPQHFGDGTRLSIL.

Note on this clone: No DNA is shown, since the ends of the CDR3 on it are uncertain; the CDR3 is the one TCRdb lists. This rearrangement joins TRBV11-2 to TRBJ2-7; the D call TRBD2 from the table was never checked on the DNA. The CDR3 length equals 13 residues, ends included. Germline V gene data show CDR1 as SGHAT and CDR2 as FQNNGV. This chain's CDR3 is CASRFGVGAYEYF.

The chain uses TRBV27 and TRBJ2-1; 14 positions match TRBD2. Germline lookup yields CDR1 MNHEY and CDR2 SMNVEV (reference sequence). J was trimmed by 0 bases and V by 5 bases; bases with no gene match: 9. The CDR3 loop spans 19 amino acids. CDR3 nucleotides: TGTGCCAGCAGTCCAGGGACTAGCGGGAGTTACAGCTCCTACAATGAGCAGTTCTTC. This translates into CASSPGTSGSYSSYNEQFF.

The rearrangement uses TRBV25-1 and TRBJ1-6; 8 positions match TRBD1. This CDR3 region has 16 residues. Trimming took 3 bases from V and 7 from J; bases not matched to a gene: 8. Germline V gene sequence: CDR1 MGHDK, CDR2 SYGVNS. In DNA form, the CDR3 reads TGTGCCAGCAGTGACCGACAGGGGAGGGTCAATTCACCCCTCCACTTT. Protein product: CASSDRQGRVNSPLHF.